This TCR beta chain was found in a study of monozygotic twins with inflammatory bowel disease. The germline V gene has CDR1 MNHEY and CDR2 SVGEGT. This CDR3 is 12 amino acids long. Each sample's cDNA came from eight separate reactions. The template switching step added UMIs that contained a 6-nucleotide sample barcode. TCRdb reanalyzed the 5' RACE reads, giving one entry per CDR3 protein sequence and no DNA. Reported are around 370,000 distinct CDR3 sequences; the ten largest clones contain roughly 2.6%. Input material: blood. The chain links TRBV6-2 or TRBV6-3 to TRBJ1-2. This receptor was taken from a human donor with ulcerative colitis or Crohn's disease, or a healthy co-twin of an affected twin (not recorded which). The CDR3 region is CASSLRISGYTF.